What follows are 22 T cell receptor beta chains derived from one specimen sequenced in a study of beta chain features in type 1 diabetes. Expressed TCRB transcripts were sequenced, since all the RNA that had been isolated was reverse transcribed. Profiled with immunoSEQ multiplex PCR; TCRdb holds only in-frame clones, not every one. The sample includes 400,000 to 550,000 clones, about 10% of them seen just once. The sequenced sample consisted of naive CD4+ T cells from blood. These receptors all come from a woman under 30 in good health.

V is TRBV2 and J is TRBJ2-3; no definite D call. The CDR3 sequence is 12 residues long. V was shortened by 9 bases and J by 6 bases, with 13 bases between the two germline ends. In germline, CDR1 is SNHLY, CDR2 FYNNEI. CDR3 protein: CASTFSMDTQYF. CDR3 DNA sequence: TGTGCCAGTACTTTCAGTATGGATACGCAGTATTTT.

The rearrangement uses TRBV30 and TRBJ1-2; TRBD1 matches at 9 bases. The CDR3 consists of 14 residues. Looked up from germline, CDR1 is GTSNPN and CDR2 is SVGIG (reference sequence). V was pared by 5 bases and J by 8 bases, with 12 bases of the junction left unmatched. The CDR3 spells CAWLSFRDREGYTF. As DNA, the CDR3 is TGTGCCTGGCTTTCTTTCCGGGACAGGGAGGGCTACACCTTC.

This clone was counted between two and nine times. The rearrangement uses TRBV5-1 and TRBJ2-1; D unresolved. The germline CDR1 and CDR2 sequences are SGHRS and YFSETQ. The CDR3 spans 14 residues. Trimming left V 7 bases short and J 2 bases short, with 13 bases between. Written as DNA, the CDR3 is TGCGCCAGCCGTACGGACGGCCCCTACAATGAGCAGTTCTTC. Its translation: CASRTDGPYNEQFF.

The chain links TRBV29-1 to TRBJ2-7, with a possible D match to TRBD1 (6 bases). This CDR3 contains 15 residues. Germline CDR1 SQVTM, CDR2 ANQGSEA. Trimming cost V 7 bases and J 2 bases, with 21 bases left between them. For the CDR3, the DNA is TGCAGCGCTCAGGGGAGCCAGGACCTACCCTACGAGCAGTACTTC. Amino acid sequence: CSAQGSQDLPYEQYF.

This clone came up a few times. This sequence joins TRBV18 and TRBJ1-1; D is unclear. This CDR3 comprises 13 residues. The germline CDR1 and CDR2 sequences are KGHSH and LQKENI. V lost 4 bases to trimming and J lost 4 bases, with 10 bases between them. The CDR3 nucleotides read TGTGCCAGCTCACTTGAAGTTCGCACTGAAGCTTTCTTT. The encoded protein is CASSLEVRTEAFF. Combining the CDR3 with reference TRBV18 and TRBJ1-1 gives the whole variable domain NAGVMQNPRHLVRRRGQEARLRCSPMKGHSHVYWYRQLPEEGLKFMVYLQKENIIDESGMPKERFSAEFPKEGPSILRIQQVVRGDSAAYFCASSLEVRTEAFFGQGTRLTVV.

This chain links TRBV4-2 with TRBJ2-5; 9 nucleotides align to TRBD2. The CDR3 has 13 residues. Germline assignment: CDR1 LGHNA and CDR2 YNFKEQ. J lost 1 base, V lost 6 bases, and 0 bases had no gene match. CDR3 residues: CASRRGGQETQYF. CDR3 in DNA: TGTGCCAGCAGGCGGGGGGGCCAAGAGACCCAGTACTTC.

This clone was counted a few times. The V and J genes are TRBV7-8 and TRBJ2-6, with a weak D call TRBD2 (6 bases). Germline V lookup: CDR1 SGHVS, CDR2 FQNEAQ. This CDR3 comprises 17 residues. V was shortened by 1 base and J by 2 bases, with 12 bases between the two germline ends. CDR3: CASSLEWRGAGANVLTF. In DNA, the CDR3 is TGTGCCAGCAGCTTAGAATGGAGGGGCGCTGGGGCCAACGTCCTGACTTTC.

This clone was seen a few times. The chain recombines TRBV7-8 with TRBJ2-7, with TRBD1 identical over 9 bases. V gave up 8 bases and J gave up 3 bases; unmatched junction bases: 8. The CDR3 covers 14 residues. CDR1 and CDR2 (germline): SGHVS, FQNEAQ. The CDR3 bases are TGTGCCAGCTGTCCGGGACAGGGTTACTACGAGCAGTACGTC. Amino acids: CASCPGQGYYEQYV.

The chain is built from TRBV6-6 and TRBJ1-5; no reliable D call. The CDR3 length is 15 residues. V was shortened by 2 bases and J by 1 base, with 9 bases between the two germline ends. Germline V gene data show CDR1 as MNHNY and CDR2 as SVGAGI (reference sequence). In nucleotides, the CDR3 is TGTGCCAGCAGTTACGGGGAGGTGAGCAATCAGCCCCAGCATTTT. This gives the protein CASSYGEVSNQPQHF.

With respect to this clone: The identical CDR3 is also encoded by other nucleotide sequences in the sample. The rearrangement links TRBV7-9 to TRBJ2-5; 7 bases are shared with TRBD2. Germline V gives CDR1 SEHNR, CDR2 FQNEAQ (reference sequence). Trimming cost V 5 bases and J 5 bases; bases outside gene matches: 8. The CDR3 sequence is 14 residues long. DNA of the CDR3: TGTGCCAGCAGCCTCACCGGGACTAAGGAGACCCAGTACTTC. Translated: CASSLTGTKETQYF.

In its sample, this clone was seen a few times. This sample also contains other DNA sequences that code for the same CDR3. This rearrangement joins TRBV2 to TRBJ1-2, with D perhaps TRBD1 (5 bases). Looked up from germline, CDR1 is SNHLY and CDR2 is FYNNEI. V lost 2 bases, J lost 2 bases, and 6 bases lay in between. The CDR3 consists of 13 residues. Written as DNA, the CDR3 is TGTGCCAGCAGTGAACAGGGAAACTATGGCTACACCTTC. Translation: CASSEQGNYGYTF.

This chain connects TRBV10-2 to TRBJ2-3; TRBD2 matches at 10 bases. The V gene's germline CDR1 is WSHSY and CDR2 SAAADI. The CDR3 sequence is 13 residues long. V lost 10 bases and J lost 4; bases outside the gene matches: 5. Here the CDR3 DNA reads TGCGCCAACAAGCGGGAGGGGTCAGATACGCAGTATTTT. As protein: CANKREGSDTQYF.

The V gene is TRBV27, the J gene TRBJ2-1; the D gene is possibly TRBD1 (5 bases). Germline V gene lookup returns CDR1 MNHEY and CDR2 SMNVEV (reference sequence). CDR3 length equals 15 residues. Trimming shortened V by 9 bases and J by 2 bases, and 17 bases separated the two germline ends. This chain's CDR3 is CASLPVRGAYNEQFF. The CDR3 DNA sequence: TGTGCCAGTCTCCCCGTAAGGGGTGCCTACAATGAGCAGTTCTTC.

The CDR3 reads CASSQWVAGAVTDTQYF. CDR3 DNA: TGTGCCAGCAGCCAGTGGGTAGCGGGAGCGGTCACAGATACGCAGTATTTT. The rearrangement uses TRBV2 and TRBJ2-3; 9 bases map to TRBD2. The CDR3 is 17 residues long. Germline V gives CDR1 SNHLY, CDR2 FYNNEI. Trimming at V came to 6 bases and at J to 2 bases, leaving 12 bases not matched to a gene.

V and J are TRBV9 and TRBJ2-2, with D perhaps TRBD1 or TRBD2 (5 bases each). The CDR3 covers 17 residues. Germline CDR1 reads SGDLS; CDR2 reads YYNGEE. Trimming removed 4 bases at V and 0 bases at J, with 16 bases between. For the CDR3, the DNA is TGTGCCAGCAGCCGGGGCAGGCCCGCAACGAACACCGGGGAGCTGTTTTTT. Translated: CASSRGRPATNTGELFF.

In this sample, this clone turned up a few times. The chain couples TRBV9 to TRBJ1-2; no firm D call. Germline CDR1 reads SGDLS; CDR2 reads YYNGEE. V lost 0 bases to trimming and J lost 1 base, with 4 bases between them. This CDR3 has 13 residues. CDR3 sequence: CASSVVSNYGYTF. The CDR3 nucleotides read TGTGCCAGCAGCGTAGTAAGTAACTATGGCTACACCTTC.

This clone showed up many times. The chain is built from TRBV14 and TRBJ2-1, with 11 bases that match TRBD2. CDR3 length: 15 residues. Germline V gene data show CDR1 as SGHDN and CDR2 as FVKESK. J lost 7 bases, V lost 10 bases, and 12 bases had no gene match. In DNA, the CDR3 is TGTGCCACCGCACTAGCGGGAGCCCTCTGGAATGAGCAGTTCTTC. It encodes CATALAGALWNEQFF.

This clone was counted a few times. The V gene is TRBV15, the J gene TRBJ2-7, with D perhaps TRBD1 (5 bases). V lost 2 bases and J lost 6, with 8 bases in between. This CDR3 has 12 amino acids. Germline CDR1 is LNHNV and CDR2 is YYDKDF (reference sequence). The CDR3: CATSRPDSEQYF. CDR3 bases: TGTGCCACCAGCAGACCAGACAGCGAGCAGTACTTC. Looking up the rest from reference TRBV15 and TRBJ2-7 gives the full variable domain: DAMVIQNPRYQVTQFGKPVTLSCSQTLNHNVMYWYQQKSSQAPKLLFHYYDKDFNNEADTPDNFQSRRPNTSFCFLDIRSPGLGDTAMYLCATSRPDSEQYFGPGTRLTVT.

The chain joins TRBV4-2 to TRBJ2-3; D call uncertain. Germline V CDR1 and CDR2: LGHNA, YNFKEQ. CDR3 length: 13 amino acids. V was shortened by 6 bases and J by 3 bases, with 10 bases between the two germline ends. DNA for the CDR3: TGTGCCAGCAGTCAAACACGGACAGATACGCAGTATTTT. Translated: CASSQTRTDTQYF.

For this clone: The same CDR3 is also encoded by other DNA sequences in this sample. The chain uses TRBV7-2 and TRBJ1-2, with 8 bases fitting TRBD1. In germline, CDR1 is SGHTA, CDR2 FQGNSA. V shed 5 bases and J 8 bases; nucleotides not matched to a gene: 7. CDR3 length: 13 amino acids. CDR3 loop: CASSPRTGYGYTF. CDR3 nucleotides: TGTGCCAGCAGCCCGAGGACAGGGTACGGCTACACCTTC.

This clone was observed a few times. The chain carries TRBV7-2 and TRBJ2-7, with D uncertain. The CDR3 extends over 12 amino acids. CDR1 and CDR2 from the germline V gene are SGHTA and FQGNSA. The germline V and J ends were trimmed by 2 bases and 6 bases, with 8 bases remaining between them. CDR3 DNA: TGTGCCAGCAGCTTAATAGGCGGCGAGCAGTACTTC. This gives the protein CASSLIGGEQYF.

This chain uses TRBV27 with TRBJ1-4; D is ambiguous. The CDR3 is 15 residues long. The V end lost 6 bases, the J end lost 7 bases, and 18 bases lay between the germline ends. Germline V CDR1 and CDR2: MNHEY, SMNVEV (reference sequence). The CDR3 DNA sequence: TGTGCCAGCAGATCACTCTCCGGGCTGTTTGAAAAACTGTTTTTT. Its protein product is CASRSLSGLFEKLFF.